This TCR beta chain originates from a study of blood T cell repertoires in COVID-19 (dated by TCRdb to the early 2020s). Describing the broader study: The collaborator samples originated in the United States, Italy and Spain and spanned the acute and convalescent phases of COVID-19. The dataset comprised deeply sampled blood TCRbeta repertoires from subjects exposed to, actively infected with, or recovered from COVID-19. The prospective study material was composed of cDNA or gDNA derived from T cells, B-cell-depleted T cells, or PBMCs. The samples were drawn from the first 160 participants of the ongoing ImmuneRACE study and from over 950 subjects provided by 6 global collaborators. The sample metadata nearly always contained a de-identified subject ID, COVID-19 status, age in years and sex. A freely available public database, intended as a resource for researchers studying the immune response to SARS-CoV-2, is where the repertoires were released. HLA class I and class II types, where available, came from metadata supplied by the sample provider rather than from assay-based typing.

The junction shows trimming of 4 bases on V and 3 bases on J, and the gene matches do not reach 4 bases of it. Counted from cysteine to phenylalanine, this CDR3 has 14 amino acids. Just the 42-base CDR3 DNA is kept, in frame starting at base 1. CDR1 and CDR2 are read off the germline V gene as SGHRS and YFSETQ. With respect to this clone: Its antigen remains unidentified. No base-level quality is on record; no much larger clone is a single base apart.

The immunoSEQ Assay, a bias-controlled multiplex PCR, was used to amplify TCRbeta CDR3 regions from genomic DNA. As for the authors' bioinformatics: The number of nucleated cells in each sample was estimated from the amplification of reference gene primers within the assay. Sequence reads were collapsed and filtered to measure the absolute abundance of every unique TCRbeta CDR3 rearrangement. For each sample, productive Simpson clonality was calculated as the square root of Simpson's diversity index over productive rearrangements. TCRdb carries this immuneACCESS record with in-frame sequences only. Its versions omit some clonotypes, under half of them owing to an unresolved V gene in the studies checked, with the rest unexplained. V, J and clone size are those of that table, while D and trimming were read from the DNA. This sample lists approximately 200,000 clones; about 82% were detected once. The ten largest clones represent under 5.5% of the sample.

General study outcomes and caveats: The amount of clinical and demographic metadata varied by source and participant and was provided uncurated.

Each collaborating institution followed its own protocols to collect whole blood in K2EDTA tubes. For TCRbeta analysis, collaborators shipped samples as frozen whole blood, isolated PBMCs, or DNA extracted from either of those sample types. The sample comprised peripheral blood. The V gene is TRBV5-1 and the J gene is TRBJ1-5; 7 middle bases align to TRBD1. The clonotype originates from a woman aged 25 to 39 with acute or convalescent COVID-19. The CDR3 reads CASSLGQDNQPQHF. The nucleotide sequence reads TGCGCCAGCAGCCTAGGACAGGACAATCAGCCCCAGCATTTT.